This is a list of T cell receptor beta chains from one sample in a study of shared clonotypes between healthy human individuals. The data were produced by immunoSEQ multiplex PCR, yet TCRdb's version contains in-frame clones alone and is incomplete. The sample comprises hundreds of thousands of clones, around 76% of which are singletons, and around 12% rests with the top ten. The sequenced sample consisted of PBMCs. The receptor source for this set is a woman aged 35 to 49 in good health. Some clones in this sample may be carry-over from other donors' samples. Both conserved end residues are part of each CDR3. Each record gives: J gene, D gene, CDR3 length, V gene, clone size, CDR3 protein, CDR3 DNA. D genes are given only for firm matches. Only some rows state a clone size, as once, few, many or a class for expanded clones.

TRBJ1-4	TRBD1	14	TRBV6-5	.	CASRTGASNEKLFF	TGTGCCAGCAGGACAGGGGCTTCGAATGAAAAACTGTTTTTT
TRBJ1-1	.	12	TRBV7-9	.	CASSFGEGEAFF	TGTGCCAGCAGCTTTGGGGAGGGTGAAGCTTTCTTT
TRBJ1-3	.	14	TRBV11-1	.	CASSPGTSGNTIYF	TGTGCCAGCAGCCCCGGGACTTCAGGAAACACCATATATTTT
TRBJ2-5	.	15	TRBV7-9	.	CASSSPGPGRETQYF	TGTGCCAGCAGTTCGCCGGGACCCGGCCGGGAGACCCAGTACTTC
TRBJ2-3	.	12	TRBV30	many	CAWSTSTDTQYF	TGTGCCTGGAGCACAAGCACAGATACGCAGTATTTT
TRBJ2-1	.	11	TRBV27	.	CASSGWTEQFF	TGTGCCAGCAGCGGTTGGACGGAGCAGTTCTTC
TRBJ2-7	.	13	TRBV19	.	CASSINPSYEQYF	TGTGCCAGTAGTATTAATCCTTCTTACGAGCAGTACTTC
TRBJ2-7	TRBD2	14	TRBV29-1	.	CSVGSSGSSYEQYF	TGCAGCGTTGGTTCTAGCGGGAGTTCCTACGAGCAGTACTTC
TRBJ2-2	.	14	TRBV5-1	.	CASSLAQVAGELFF	TGCGCCAGCAGCTTGGCCCAGGTCGCCGGGGAGCTGTTTTTT
TRBJ2-7	.	15	TRBV11-2	.	CASSLGVAGPYEQYF	TGTGCCAGCAGCTTAGGTGTCGCAGGGCCCTACGAGCAGTACTTC
TRBJ1-5	TRBD1	14	TRBV30	.	CAWSATGYSQPQHF	TGTGCCTGGAGTGCGACAGGGTACAGTCAGCCCCAGCATTTT
TRBJ1-5	.	12	TRBV28	.	CASSLVGQPQHF	TGTGCCAGCAGTTTAGTGGGTCAGCCCCAGCATTTT
TRBJ1-3	.	16	TRBV14	few	CASSLIGPKFGNTIYF	TGTGCCAGCAGCCTGATTGGGCCGAAGTTTGGAAACACCATATATTTT
TRBJ2-2	TRBD2	17	TRBV29-1	.	CSVESVPSGKDTGELFF	TGCAGCGTTGAAAGTGTTCCTAGCGGGAAGGACACCGGGGAGCTGTTTTTT
TRBJ2-5	TRBD2	19	TRBV7-9	few	CASSLVREGRVWNQETQYF	TGTGCCAGCAGCTTAGTCAGGGAGGGCCGGGTTTGGAACCAAGAGACCCAGTACTTC
TRBJ2-7	.	14	TRBV14	.	CASSQHRDTNEQYF	TGTGCCAGCAGCCAACACCGGGACACTAACGAGCAGTACTTC
TRBJ2-7	.	14	TRBV7-2	.	CASSLWGSSYEQYF	TGTGCCAGCAGCTTATGGGGGAGCTCCTACGAGCAGTACTTC
TRBJ1-1	.	14	TRBV6-1	once	CASKSGTLSFEAFF	TGTGCCAGCAAATCCGGGACCCTATCTTTTGAAGCTTTCTTT
TRBJ2-3	.	17	TRBV4-3	.	CASSQSTTSAEVGTQYF	TGCGCCAGCAGCCAAAGCACTACTAGTGCGGAAGTCGGTACGCAGTATTTT
TRBJ1-2	.	13	TRBV6-6	few	CASSYGQDYGYTF	TGTGCCAGCAGTTACGGGCAGGACTATGGCTACACCTTC
TRBJ1-1	TRBD1	13	TRBV6-1	.	CASSATGATEAFF	TGTGCCAGCAGTGCGACAGGGGCGACTGAAGCTTTCTTT
TRBJ2-1	TRBD2	19	TRBV7-7	.	CASSPNPPNYSGRVNEQFF	TGTGCCAGCAGTCCAAATCCCCCCAACTACAGCGGGAGGGTGAATGAGCAGTTCTTC